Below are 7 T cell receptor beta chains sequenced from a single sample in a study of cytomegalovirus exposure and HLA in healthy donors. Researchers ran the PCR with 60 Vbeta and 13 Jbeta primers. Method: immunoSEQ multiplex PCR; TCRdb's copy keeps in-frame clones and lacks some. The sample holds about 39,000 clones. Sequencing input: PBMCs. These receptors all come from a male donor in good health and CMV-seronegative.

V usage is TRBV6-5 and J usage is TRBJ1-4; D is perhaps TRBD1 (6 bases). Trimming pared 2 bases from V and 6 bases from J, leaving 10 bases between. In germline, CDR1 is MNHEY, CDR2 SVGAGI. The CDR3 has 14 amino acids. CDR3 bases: TGTGCCAGCAGTTACCACAGGGAATATGAAAAACTGTTTTTT. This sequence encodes CASSYHREYEKLFF.

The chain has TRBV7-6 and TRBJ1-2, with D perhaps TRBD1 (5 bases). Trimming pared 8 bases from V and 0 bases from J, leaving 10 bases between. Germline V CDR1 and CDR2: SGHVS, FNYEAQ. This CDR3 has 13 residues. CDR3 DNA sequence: TGTGCCAGCTCGGGACTGACTAACTATGGCTACACCTTC. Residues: CASSGLTNYGYTF.

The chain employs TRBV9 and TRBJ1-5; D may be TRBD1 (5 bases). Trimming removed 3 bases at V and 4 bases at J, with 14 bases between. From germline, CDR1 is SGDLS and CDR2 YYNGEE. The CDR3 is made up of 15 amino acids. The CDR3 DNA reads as TGTGCCAGCAGCGAGGAGGGGTGGATGAATCAGCCCCAGCATTTT. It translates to CASSEEGWMNQPQHF.

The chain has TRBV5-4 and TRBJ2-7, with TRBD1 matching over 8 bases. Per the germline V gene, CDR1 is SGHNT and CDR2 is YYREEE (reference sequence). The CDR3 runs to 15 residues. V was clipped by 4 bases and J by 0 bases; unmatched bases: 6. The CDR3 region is CASSRGQDDSYEQYF. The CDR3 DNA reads TGTGCCAGCAGCCGGGGACAGGACGACTCCTACGAGCAGTACTTC.

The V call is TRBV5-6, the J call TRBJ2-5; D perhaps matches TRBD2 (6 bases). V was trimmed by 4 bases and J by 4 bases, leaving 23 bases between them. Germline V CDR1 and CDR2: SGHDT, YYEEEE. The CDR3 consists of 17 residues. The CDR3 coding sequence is TGTGCCAGCAGCCGAGGGCGGGGAGCGGCGAGGGGAGAGACCCAGTACTTC. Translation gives CASSRGRGAARGETQYF.

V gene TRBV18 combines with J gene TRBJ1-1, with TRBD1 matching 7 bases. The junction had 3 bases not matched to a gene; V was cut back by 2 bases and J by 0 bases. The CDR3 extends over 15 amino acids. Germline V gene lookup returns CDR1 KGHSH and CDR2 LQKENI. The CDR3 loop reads CASSPDRVMNTEAFF. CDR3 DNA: TGTGCCAGCTCACCAGACAGGGTGATGAACACTGAAGCTTTCTTT. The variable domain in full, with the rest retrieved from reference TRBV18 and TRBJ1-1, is NAGVMQNPRHLVRRRGQEARLRCSPMKGHSHVYWYRQLPEEGLKFMVYLQKENIIDESGMPKERFSAEFPKEGPSILRIQQVVRGDSAAYFCASSPDRVMNTEAFFGQGTRLTVV.

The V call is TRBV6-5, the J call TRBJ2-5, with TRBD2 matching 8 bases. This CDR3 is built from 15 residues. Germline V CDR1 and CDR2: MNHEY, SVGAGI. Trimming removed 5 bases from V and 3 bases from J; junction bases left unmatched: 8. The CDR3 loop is CASSLGGGTKETQYF. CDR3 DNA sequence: TGTGCCAGCAGTCTAGGCGGGGGGACAAAAGAGACCCAGTACTTC.